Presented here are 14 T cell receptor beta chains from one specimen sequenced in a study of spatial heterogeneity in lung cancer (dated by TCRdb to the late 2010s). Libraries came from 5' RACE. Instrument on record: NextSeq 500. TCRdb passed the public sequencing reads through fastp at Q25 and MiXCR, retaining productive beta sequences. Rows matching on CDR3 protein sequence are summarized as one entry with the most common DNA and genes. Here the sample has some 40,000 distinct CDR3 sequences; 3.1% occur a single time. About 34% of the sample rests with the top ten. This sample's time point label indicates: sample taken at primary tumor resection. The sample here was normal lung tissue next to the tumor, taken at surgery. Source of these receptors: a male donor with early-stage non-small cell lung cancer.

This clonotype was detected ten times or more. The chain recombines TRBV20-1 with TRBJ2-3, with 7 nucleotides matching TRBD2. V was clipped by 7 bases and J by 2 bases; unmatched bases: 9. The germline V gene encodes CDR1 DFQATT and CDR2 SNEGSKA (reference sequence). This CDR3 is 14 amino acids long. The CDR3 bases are TGCAGTGGCGTCTCGGGACTATTCACAGATACGCAGTATTTT. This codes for CSGVSGLFTDTQYF.

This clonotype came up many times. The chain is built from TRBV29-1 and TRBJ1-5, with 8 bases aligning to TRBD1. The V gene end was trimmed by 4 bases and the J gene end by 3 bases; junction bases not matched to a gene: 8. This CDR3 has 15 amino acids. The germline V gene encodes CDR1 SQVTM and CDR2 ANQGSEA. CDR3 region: CSVVVAGGVNQPQHF. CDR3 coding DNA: TGCAGCGTTGTGGTGGCAGGGGGCGTCAATCAGCCCCAGCATTTT. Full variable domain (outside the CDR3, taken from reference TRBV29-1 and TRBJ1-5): SAVISQKPSRDICQRGTSLTIQCQVDSQVTMMFWYRQQPGQSLTLIATANQGSEATYESGFVIDKFPISRPNLTFSTLTVSNMSPEDSSIYLCSVVVAGGVNQPQHFGDGTRLSIL.

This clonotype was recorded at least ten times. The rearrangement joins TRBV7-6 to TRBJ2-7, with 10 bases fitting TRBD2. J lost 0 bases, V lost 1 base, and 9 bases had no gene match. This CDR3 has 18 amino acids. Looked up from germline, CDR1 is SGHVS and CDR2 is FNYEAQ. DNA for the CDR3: TGTGCCAGCAGCTTAGGGGCAGGAGGACTAGCGGCCTCCTACGAGCAGTACTTC. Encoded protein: CASSLGAGGLAASYEQYF.

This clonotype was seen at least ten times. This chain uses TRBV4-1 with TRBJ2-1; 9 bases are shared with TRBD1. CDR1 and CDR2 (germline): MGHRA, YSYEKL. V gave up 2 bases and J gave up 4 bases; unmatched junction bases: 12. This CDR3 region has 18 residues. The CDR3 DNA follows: TGCGCCAGCAGCCAACTCGAAACCGGGACAGGGCCATACAATGAGCAGTTCTTC. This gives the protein CASSQLETGTGPYNEQFF.

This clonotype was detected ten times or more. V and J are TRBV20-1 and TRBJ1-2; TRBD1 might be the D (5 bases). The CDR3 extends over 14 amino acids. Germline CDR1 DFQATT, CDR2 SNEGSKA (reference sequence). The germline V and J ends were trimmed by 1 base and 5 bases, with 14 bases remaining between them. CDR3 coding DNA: TGCAGTGCTAGAGGCGGGGCAGCCCAATATGGCTACACCTTC. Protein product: CSARGGAAQYGYTF.

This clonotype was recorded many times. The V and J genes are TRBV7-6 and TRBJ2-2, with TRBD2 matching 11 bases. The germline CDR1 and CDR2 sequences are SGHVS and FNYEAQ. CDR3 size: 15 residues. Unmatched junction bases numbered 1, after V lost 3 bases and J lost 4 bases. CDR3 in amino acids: CASSFSGGATGELFF. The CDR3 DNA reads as TGTGCCAGCAGCTTTAGCGGGGGGGCCACCGGGGAGCTGTTTTTT.

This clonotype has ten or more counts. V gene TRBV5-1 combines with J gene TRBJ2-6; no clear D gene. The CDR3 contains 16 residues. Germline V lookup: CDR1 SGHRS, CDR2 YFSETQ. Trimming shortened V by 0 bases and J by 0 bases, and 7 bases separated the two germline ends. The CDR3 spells CASSLGPDSGANVLTF. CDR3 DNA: TGCGCCAGCAGCTTGGGTCCGGACTCTGGGGCCAACGTCCTGACTTTC.

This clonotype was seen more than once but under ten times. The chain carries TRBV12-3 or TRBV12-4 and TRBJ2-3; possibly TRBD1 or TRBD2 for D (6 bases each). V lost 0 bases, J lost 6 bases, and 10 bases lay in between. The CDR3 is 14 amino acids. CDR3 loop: CASSLAGGFDTQYF. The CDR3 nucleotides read TGTGCCAGCAGTTTAGCGGGGGGCTTCGATACGCAGTATTTT.

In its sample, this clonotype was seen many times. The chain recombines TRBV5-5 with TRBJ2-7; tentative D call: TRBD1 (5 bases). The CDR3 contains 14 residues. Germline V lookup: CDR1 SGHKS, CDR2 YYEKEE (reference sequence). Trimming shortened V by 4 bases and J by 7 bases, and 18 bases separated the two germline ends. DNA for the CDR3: TGTGCCAGCAGCCGCCCGGACATGGGCAGGGAGCAGTACTTC. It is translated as CASSRPDMGREQYF.

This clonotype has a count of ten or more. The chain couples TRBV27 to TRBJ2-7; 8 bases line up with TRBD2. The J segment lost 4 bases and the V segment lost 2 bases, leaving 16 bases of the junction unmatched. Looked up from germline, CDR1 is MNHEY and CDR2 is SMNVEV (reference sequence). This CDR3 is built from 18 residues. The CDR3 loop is CASSLTPPLAGLRYEQYF. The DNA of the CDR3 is TGTGCCAGCAGTTTAACCCCGCCTCTAGCGGGCCTAAGGTACGAGCAGTACTTC.

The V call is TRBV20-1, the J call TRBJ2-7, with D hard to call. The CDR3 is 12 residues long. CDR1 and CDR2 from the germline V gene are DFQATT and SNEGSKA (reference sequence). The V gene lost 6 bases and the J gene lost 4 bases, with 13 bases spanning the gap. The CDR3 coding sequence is TGCAGTGCCTATCAAGATGTATACGAGCAGTACTTC. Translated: CSAYQDVYEQYF.

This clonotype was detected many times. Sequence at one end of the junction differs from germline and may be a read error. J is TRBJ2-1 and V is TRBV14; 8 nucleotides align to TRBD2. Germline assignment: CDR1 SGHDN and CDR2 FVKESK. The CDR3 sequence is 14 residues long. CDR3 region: CASSQAGTRGEQFF. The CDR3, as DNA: TGTGCCAGCAGTCAAGCCGGGACTAGGGGTGAGCAGTTCTTC.

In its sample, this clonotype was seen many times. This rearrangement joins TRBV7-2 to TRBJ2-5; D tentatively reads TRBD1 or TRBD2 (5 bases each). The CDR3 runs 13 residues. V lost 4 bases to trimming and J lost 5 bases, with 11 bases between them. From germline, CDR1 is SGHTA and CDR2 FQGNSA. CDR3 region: CASSSGAGETQYF. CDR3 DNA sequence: TGTGCCAGCAGCTCCGGGGCCGGGGAGACCCAGTACTTC.

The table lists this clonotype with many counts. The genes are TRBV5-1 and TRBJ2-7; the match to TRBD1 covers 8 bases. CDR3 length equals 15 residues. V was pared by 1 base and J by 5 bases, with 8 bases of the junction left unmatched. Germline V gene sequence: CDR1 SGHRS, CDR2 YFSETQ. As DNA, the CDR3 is TGCGCCAGCAGCTTGAGGCCGGACAGGGTGAACGAGCAGTACTTC. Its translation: CASSLRPDRVNEQYF.